Below are 3 T cell receptor beta chains sequenced from a single sample in a study of T-cell reconstitution after alpha-beta-depleted transplantation in children. During its preparation, the TCRbeta library received unique molecular identifiers. TCRdb redid the calling of the PCR reads with MiXCR, one entry per CDR3 protein. This repertoire shows approximately 83,000 distinct CDR3 sequences, more than 10% found once; its top ten account for around 14%. This specimen consisted of PBMCs from the stem cell graft donor, obtained from the stem cell graft. These receptors all stem from a human donor who donated a stem cell graft to a child with inherited bone marrow failure.

This clonotype occurred many times. This chain joins TRBV19 and TRBJ1-5; D is perhaps TRBD1 (5 bases). V was clipped by 1 base and J by 2 bases, with 9 bases between them. Germline V lookup: CDR1 LNHDA, CDR2 SQIVND (reference sequence). The CDR3 extends over 15 amino acids. In DNA form, the CDR3 reads TGTGCCAGTAGTATAGTGTGGGGGGGCAATCAGCCCCAGCATTTT. It specifies CASSIVWGGNQPQHF.

The chain uses TRBV27 and TRBJ1-6; the D is unclear. Germline V gene data show CDR1 as MNHEY and CDR2 as SMNVEV (reference sequence). V lost 5 bases, J lost 14 bases, and 10 bases lay in between. The CDR3 is 11 residues long. Here the CDR3 DNA reads TGTGCCAGCAGTCCGCTGGGCACCCTCCACTTT. Translating it yields CASSPLGTLHF.

In this sample, this clonotype turned up many times. A much larger clone differs from this one at a single base, so this may be a read error. The CDR3 here is CSSTVPGTNTEAFF. CDR3 bases: TGCAGCTCAACTGTCCCGGGTACCAACACTGAAGCTTTCTTT. V usage is TRBV29-1 and J usage is TRBJ1-1; D unclear. The CDR3 loop spans 14 amino acids. Between the trimmed V and J ends, which lost 8 bases and 2 bases, there was a span of 18 bases. Looked up from germline, CDR1 is SQVTM and CDR2 is ANQGSEA.